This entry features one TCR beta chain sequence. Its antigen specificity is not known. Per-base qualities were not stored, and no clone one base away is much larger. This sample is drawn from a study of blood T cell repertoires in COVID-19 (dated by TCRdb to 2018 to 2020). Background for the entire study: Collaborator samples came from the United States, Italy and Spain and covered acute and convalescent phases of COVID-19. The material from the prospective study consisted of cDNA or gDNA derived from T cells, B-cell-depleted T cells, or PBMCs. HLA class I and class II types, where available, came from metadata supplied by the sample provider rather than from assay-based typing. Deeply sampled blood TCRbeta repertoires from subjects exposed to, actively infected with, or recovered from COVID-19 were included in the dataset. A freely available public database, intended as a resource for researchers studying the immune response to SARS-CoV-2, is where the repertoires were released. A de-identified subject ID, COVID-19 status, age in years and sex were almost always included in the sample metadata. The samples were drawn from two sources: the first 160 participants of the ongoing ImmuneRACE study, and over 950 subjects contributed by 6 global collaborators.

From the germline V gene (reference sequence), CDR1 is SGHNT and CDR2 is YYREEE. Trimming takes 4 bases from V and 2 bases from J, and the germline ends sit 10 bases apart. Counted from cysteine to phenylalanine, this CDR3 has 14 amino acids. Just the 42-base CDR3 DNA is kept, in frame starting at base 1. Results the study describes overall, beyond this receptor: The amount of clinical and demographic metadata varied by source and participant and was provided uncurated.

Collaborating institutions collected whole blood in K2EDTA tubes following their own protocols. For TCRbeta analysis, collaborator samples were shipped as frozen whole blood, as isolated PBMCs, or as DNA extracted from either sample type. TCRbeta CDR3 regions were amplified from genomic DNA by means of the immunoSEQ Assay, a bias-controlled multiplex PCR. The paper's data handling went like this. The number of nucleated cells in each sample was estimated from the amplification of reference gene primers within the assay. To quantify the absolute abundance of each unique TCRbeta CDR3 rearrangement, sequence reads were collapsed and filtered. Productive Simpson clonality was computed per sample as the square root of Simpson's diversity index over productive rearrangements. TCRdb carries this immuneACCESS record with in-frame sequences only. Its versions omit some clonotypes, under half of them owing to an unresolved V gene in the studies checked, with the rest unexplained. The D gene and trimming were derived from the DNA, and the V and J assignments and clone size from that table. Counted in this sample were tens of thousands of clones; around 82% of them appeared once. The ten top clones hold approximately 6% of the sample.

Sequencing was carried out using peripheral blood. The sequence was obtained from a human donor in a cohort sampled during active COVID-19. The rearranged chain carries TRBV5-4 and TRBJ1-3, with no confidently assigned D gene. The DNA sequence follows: TGTGCCAGCAGCCGCGCGGGTACTGGAAACACCATATATTTT. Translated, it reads CASSRAGTGNTIYF.